The rows below give T cell receptor beta chains drawn from one sample of a study of blood T cells in healthy people across ages. TCRdb reanalysed the 5' RACE reads using MiXCR and keeps one entry per CDR3 protein. The table lists approximately 800,000 distinct CDR3 sequences, around 24% of them singletons. The sample was also reused in another study, on T cells of mothers and their children.

What was sequenced was blood. Receptors originate from a boy aged 5-17 years in good health. The CDR3 runs from the conserved cysteine through the conserved F or W. D genes are given only for firm matches. Not every row has a clone size; where given, it reads once, few, many or a size class.

V gene: TRBV11-2; clone size: few; D gene: TRBD2; J gene: TRBJ2-2; CDR3 protein: CASSHRGVDTGELFF; CDR3 DNA: TGTGCCAGCAGCCACCGGGGGGTGGACACCGGGGAGCTGTTTTTT
V gene: TRBV9; clone size: -; D gene: -; J gene: TRBJ2-7; CDR3 protein: CASSVARFPLFEQYF; CDR3 DNA: TGTGCCAGCAGCGTAGCTCGCTTCCCCCTATTCGAGCAGTACTTC
V gene: TRBV7-8; clone size: few; D gene: -; J gene: TRBJ2-6; CDR3 protein: CASSYRAGANVLTF; CDR3 DNA: TGTGCCAGCAGTTACAGGGCTGGGGCCAACGTCCTGACTTTC
V gene: TRBV29-1; clone size: -; D gene: -; J gene: TRBJ2-5; CDR3 protein: CSVEDTPGDRRETQYF; CDR3 DNA: TGCAGCGTTGAAGACACTCCAGGGGATAGGAGAGAGACCCAGTACTTC
V gene: TRBV9; clone size: -; D gene: TRBD2; J gene: TRBJ2-5; CDR3 protein: CASSVVSSGGGETQYF; CDR3 DNA: TGTGCCAGCAGCGTAGTTTCTAGCGGAGGAGGGGAGACCCAGTACTTC
V gene: TRBV4-1; clone size: -; D gene: TRBD2; J gene: TRBJ2-3; CDR3 protein: CASSQDPAGATDTQYF; CDR3 DNA: TGCGCCAGCAGCCAAGATCCAGCGGGGGCCACAGATACGCAGTATTTT
V gene: TRBV29-1; clone size: -; D gene: -; J gene: TRBJ1-1; CDR3 protein: CSVDRDTEAFF; CDR3 DNA: TGCAGCGTTGACAGGGACACTGAAGCTTTCTTT
V gene: TRBV6-6; clone size: few; D gene: TRBD1; J gene: TRBJ2-1; CDR3 protein: CASSQDRVVQFF; CDR3 DNA: TGTGCCAGCAGCCAGGACAGGGTTGTGCAGTTCTTC
V gene: TRBV27; clone size: few; D gene: TRBD2; J gene: TRBJ2-2; CDR3 protein: CASSFVAGATGGELFF; CDR3 DNA: TGTGCCAGCAGTTTTGTAGCGGGGGCCACCGGCGGGGAGCTGTTTTTT
V gene: TRBV9; clone size: once; D gene: -; J gene: TRBJ1-2; CDR3 protein: CASSVEDSTAPTGYTF; CDR3 DNA: TGTGCCAGCAGCGTAGAGGACAGCACTGCCCCTACCGGCTACACCTTC
V gene: TRBV7-9; clone size: few; D gene: -; J gene: TRBJ2-5; CDR3 protein: CASSRLREQYF; CDR3 DNA: TGTGCCAGCAGCCGACTACGGGAGCAGTACTTC
V gene: TRBV12-3/TRBV12-4; clone size: few; D gene: -; J gene: TRBJ2-7; CDR3 protein: CASSSGALSEQYF; CDR3 DNA: TGTGCCAGCAGTTCCGGGGCCCTCAGCGAGCAGTACTTC
V gene: TRBV29-1; clone size: -; D gene: -; J gene: TRBJ2-5; CDR3 protein: CSVDEGGETQYF; CDR3 DNA: TGCAGCGTTGATGAGGGCGGGGAGACCCAGTACTTC
V gene: TRBV4-2; clone size: -; D gene: TRBD2; J gene: TRBJ2-1; CDR3 protein: CASSTRTSEQFF; CDR3 DNA: TGTGCCAGCAGCACCCGGACTAGCGAGCAGTTCTTC
V gene: TRBV7-6; clone size: few; D gene: -; J gene: TRBJ2-2; CDR3 protein: CASSSPTRNTGELFF; CDR3 DNA: TGTGCCAGCAGCAGCCCGACAAGGAACACCGGGGAGCTGTTTTTT
V gene: TRBV18; clone size: -; D gene: -; J gene: TRBJ1-1; CDR3 protein: CANAGGVGTDAFF; CDR3 DNA: TGTGCCAACGCGGGGGGTGTTGGCACTGATGCTTTCTTT
V gene: TRBV10-2; clone size: -; D gene: TRBD2; J gene: TRBJ2-5; CDR3 protein: CASSDQRERGVETQYF; CDR3 DNA: TGCGCCAGCAGTGACCAGCGGGAGCGGGGGGTTGAGACCCAGTACTTC
V gene: TRBV6-5; clone size: -; D gene: TRBD1; J gene: TRBJ2-7; CDR3 protein: CASRDPGQNYEQYF; CDR3 DNA: TGTGCCAGCAGGGACCCGGGACAGAACTACGAGCAGTACTTC
V gene: TRBV12-3/TRBV12-4; clone size: -; D gene: -; J gene: TRBJ1-2; CDR3 protein: CASSLVGGVGYTF; CDR3 DNA: TGTGCCAGCAGTTTGGTCGGAGGGGTCGGCTACACCTTC
V gene: TRBV4-2; clone size: -; D gene: -; J gene: TRBJ1-4; CDR3 protein: CASSQVLRAYEKLFF; CDR3 DNA: TGTGCCAGCAGCCAAGTTTTAAGGGCTTATGAAAAACTGTTTTTT
V gene: TRBV6-2/TRBV6-3; clone size: -; D gene: -; J gene: TRBJ1-4; CDR3 protein: CASGDPGVNEKLFF; CDR3 DNA: TGTGCCAGCGGCGACCCCGGTGTGAATGAAAAACTGTTTTTT
V gene: TRBV20-1; clone size: -; D gene: -; J gene: TRBJ2-1; CDR3 protein: CSARGPGINNEQFF; CDR3 DNA: TGCAGTGCTAGGGGACCTGGTATCAACAATGAGCAGTTCTTC
V gene: TRBV5-1; clone size: -; D gene: TRBD2; J gene: TRBJ2-3; CDR3 protein: CASSLTGGQVDTQYF; CDR3 DNA: TGCGCCAGCAGCTTAACGGGGGGGCAGGTAGATACGCAGTATTTT
V gene: TRBV10-3; clone size: -; D gene: TRBD1; J gene: TRBJ1-1; CDR3 protein: CAIRDRGGNTEAFF; CDR3 DNA: TGTGCCATCAGGGACAGGGGAGGCAACACTGAAGCTTTCTTT
V gene: TRBV25-1; clone size: few; D gene: TRBD2; J gene: TRBJ2-7; CDR3 protein: CASSHAGGNYEQYF; CDR3 DNA: TGTGCCAGCAGTCACGCGGGGGGTAACTACGAGCAGTACTTC
V gene: TRBV5-1; clone size: few; D gene: TRBD1; J gene: TRBJ2-3; CDR3 protein: CASSPPRDSRTDTQYF; CDR3 DNA: TGCGCCAGCAGCCCGCCCAGGGACAGTCGCACAGATACGCAGTATTTT
V gene: TRBV5-1; clone size: -; D gene: TRBD1; J gene: TRBJ2-1; CDR3 protein: CASKPGQGNEQFF; CDR3 DNA: TGCGCCAGCAAACCGGGACAGGGGAACGAGCAGTTCTTC
V gene: TRBV5-1; clone size: few; D gene: TRBD2; J gene: TRBJ2-5; CDR3 protein: CASSSYWTSGGQETQYF; CDR3 DNA: TGCGCCAGCAGCTCCTACTGGACTAGCGGGGGGCAAGAGACCCAGTACTTC
V gene: TRBV12-3/TRBV12-4; clone size: -; D gene: -; J gene: TRBJ2-1; CDR3 protein: CASSPAALNEQFF; CDR3 DNA: TGTGCCAGCAGCCCGGCGGCCCTAAATGAGCAGTTCTTC
V gene: TRBV12-3/TRBV12-4; clone size: many; D gene: -; J gene: TRBJ1-1; CDR3 protein: CASSFGTEAFF; CDR3 DNA: TGTGCCAGCAGCTTTGGCACTGAAGCTTTCTTT
V gene: TRBV12-3/TRBV12-4; clone size: -; D gene: -; J gene: TRBJ2-2; CDR3 protein: CASTKETVLGELFF; CDR3 DNA: TGTGCCAGCACGAAGGAGACAGTCCTCGGGGAGCTGTTTTTT
V gene: TRBV5-1; clone size: few; D gene: TRBD1; J gene: TRBJ2-5; CDR3 protein: CATSDRDRETQYF; CDR3 DNA: TGCGCCACCAGCGACAGGGATCGGGAGACCCAGTACTTC
V gene: TRBV7-2; clone size: -; D gene: -; J gene: TRBJ1-4; CDR3 protein: CASSFYSGSNEKLFF; CDR3 DNA: TGTGCCAGCAGCTTTTACTCAGGGAGTAATGAAAAACTGTTTTTT
V gene: TRBV28; clone size: -; D gene: TRBD1; J gene: TRBJ2-3; CDR3 protein: CASTGGQLSDTQYF; CDR3 DNA: TGTGCCAGCACTGGGGGACAGCTATCAGATACGCAGTATTTT
V gene: TRBV7-2; clone size: -; D gene: TRBD2; J gene: TRBJ2-1; CDR3 protein: CASSPDLPGGEQFF; CDR3 DNA: TGTGCCAGCAGCCCGGACTTGCCGGGGGGTGAGCAGTTCTTC
V gene: TRBV20-1; clone size: many; D gene: -; J gene: TRBJ2-5; CDR3 protein: CSASWPGETQYF; CDR3 DNA: TGCAGTGCTAGTTGGCCGGGGGAGACCCAGTACTTC
V gene: TRBV20-1; clone size: -; D gene: -; J gene: TRBJ1-4; CDR3 protein: CSARDPTGLKLFF; CDR3 DNA: TGCAGTGCTAGAGATCCAACGGGCCTTAAACTGTTTTTT
V gene: TRBV12-3/TRBV12-4; clone size: few; D gene: -; J gene: TRBJ1-4; CDR3 protein: CASSKQVYGEKLFF; CDR3 DNA: TGTGCCAGCAGTAAACAGGTTTACGGTGAAAAACTGTTTTTT
V gene: TRBV9; clone size: few; D gene: -; J gene: TRBJ2-6; CDR3 protein: CASSVGLSGGANVLTF; CDR3 DNA: TGTGCCAGCAGCGTAGGTCTCTCGGGAGGGGCCAACGTCCTGACTTTC
V gene: TRBV5-1; clone size: few; D gene: -; J gene: TRBJ2-1; CDR3 protein: CASSSARGTGNNEQFF; CDR3 DNA: TGCGCCAGCAGCTCCGCCCGGGGGACGGGAAACAATGAGCAGTTCTTC
V gene: TRBV2; clone size: -; D gene: -; J gene: TRBJ2-3; CDR3 protein: CASNMASTDTQYF; CDR3 DNA: TGTGCCAGCAATATGGCTAGCACAGATACGCAGTATTTT
V gene: TRBV12-3/TRBV12-4; clone size: -; D gene: -; J gene: TRBJ2-1; CDR3 protein: CASSLGGLVNEQFF; CDR3 DNA: TGTGCCAGCAGTTTAGGGGGGCTCGTGAATGAGCAGTTCTTC
V gene: TRBV28; clone size: few; D gene: TRBD1; J gene: TRBJ1-2; CDR3 protein: CASRAYRGLTNGYTF; CDR3 DNA: TGTGCCAGCAGGGCCTACAGGGGGCTAACCAATGGCTACACCTTC
V gene: TRBV2; clone size: -; D gene: -; J gene: TRBJ1-4; CDR3 protein: CASSESTGKLFF; CDR3 DNA: TGTGCCAGCAGCGAATCGACGGGAAAACTGTTTTTT
V gene: TRBV5-6; clone size: -; D gene: -; J gene: TRBJ1-2; CDR3 protein: CASSSVGTNYGYTF; CDR3 DNA: TGTGCCAGCAGTTCCGTCGGTACCAACTATGGCTACACCTTC
V gene: TRBV20-1; clone size: many; D gene: -; J gene: TRBJ2-6; CDR3 protein: CSANRAGSSGANVLTF; CDR3 DNA: TGCAGTGCTAACCGGGCCGGGTCCTCTGGGGCCAACGTCCTGACTTTC
V gene: TRBV9; clone size: many; D gene: -; J gene: TRBJ1-2; CDR3 protein: CASSGRGPPRGGYTF; CDR3 DNA: TGTGCCAGCAGCGGCCGGGGCCCACCCCGAGGGGGCTACACCTTC
V gene: TRBV29-1; clone size: few; D gene: TRBD1; J gene: TRBJ1-1; CDR3 protein: CSDLRQGINTEAFF; CDR3 DNA: TGCAGCGACCTGAGACAGGGGATCAACACTGAAGCTTTCTTT
V gene: TRBV6-5; clone size: -; D gene: -; J gene: TRBJ1-3; CDR3 protein: CASSYGQGFSGNTIYF; CDR3 DNA: TGTGCCAGCAGTTACGGGCAGGGTTTCTCTGGAAACACCATATATTTT
V gene: TRBV20-1; clone size: few; D gene: TRBD2; J gene: TRBJ2-2; CDR3 protein: CSASTSGGPTGELFF; CDR3 DNA: TGCAGTGCTAGTACTAGCGGGGGGCCCACCGGGGAGCTGTTTTTT
V gene: TRBV4-1; clone size: once; D gene: -; J gene: TRBJ1-1; CDR3 protein: CASSRIPKVPTEAFF; CDR3 DNA: TGCGCCAGCAGCCGAATCCCCAAGGTTCCAACTGAAGCTTTCTTT